These 32 T cell receptor beta chains were all obtained from the same sample, sequenced in a study of cytomegalovirus exposure and HLA in healthy donors. Researchers ran the PCR with 60 Vbeta and 13 Jbeta primers. This table comes from immunoSEQ multiplex PCR, and its TCRdb copy is limited to in-frame clones, with some not included. The repertoire includes roughly 280,000 clones, around 65% of them detected once, and roughly 2.4% sits in the top ten. The specimen was PBMCs. Receptor source: a female donor in good health and CMV-seronegative.

This clone was detected only a few times. This rearrangement joins TRBV7-8 to TRBJ1-4, with 8 bases aligning to TRBD1. Per germline, CDR1 SGHVS and CDR2 FQNEAQ. The CDR3 totals 18 residues. J was trimmed by 2 bases and V by 5 bases; bases with no gene match: 13. The CDR3, as DNA: TGTGCCAGCAGCCAACTCTGGGACAGGAGCACCACTAATGAAAAACTGTTTTTT. Protein sequence: CASSQLWDRSTTNEKLFF.

This clone turned up a few times. The chain couples TRBV5-4 to TRBJ2-1, with a weak D call TRBD2 (6 bases). V dropped 0 bases and J dropped 13 bases, with 11 bases sitting between them. CDR3 length: 12 residues. In germline, CDR1 is SGHNT, CDR2 YYREEE (reference sequence). CDR3 nucleotide sequence: TGTGCCAGCAGCTTGGCGGGAGAGGGTCAGTTCTTC. Residues: CASSLAGEGQFF.

The chain employs TRBV7-9 and TRBJ2-5, with a weak D call TRBD2 (6 bases). The CDR3 sequence is 15 residues long. With 4 bases removed from V and 1 base from J, the gap between germline ends came to 13 bases. Germline CDR1 SEHNR, CDR2 FQNEAQ (reference sequence). The CDR3 DNA follows: TGTGCCAGCAGCTGGAGGCAGGGACTCCAAGAGACCCAGTACTTC. Encoded protein: CASSWRQGLQETQYF.

The rearrangement uses TRBV18 and TRBJ1-3; 8 nucleotides match TRBD1. This CDR3 is built from 15 residues. Germline V gene sequence: CDR1 KGHSH, CDR2 LQKENI. V shed 1 base, J shed 2 bases, and the junction held 1 base outside the gene matches. This CDR3 reads CASSPRQGTGNTIYF. The CDR3 coding sequence is TGTGCCAGCTCACCACGACAGGGGACTGGAAACACCATATATTTT.

The chain links TRBV7-8 to TRBJ2-7; TRBD1 aligns across 8 bases. The CDR3 totals 14 residues. CDR1 is SGHVS, CDR2 FQNEAQ, per germline. V dropped 4 bases and J dropped 5; count of bases not matched to a gene: 7. The CDR3 spells CASSWRTGFDEQYF. In DNA, the CDR3 is TGTGCCAGCAGCTGGAGGACAGGGTTTGACGAGCAGTACTTC.

The chain employs TRBV10-3 and TRBJ2-2; D is unresolved. Per germline, CDR1 ENHRY and CDR2 SYGVKD. Between the trimmed V and J ends, which lost 3 bases and 2 bases, there was a span of 7 bases. The CDR3 is 14 amino acids. The CDR3 loop reads CAISELRNTGELFF. In DNA, the CDR3 is TGTGCCATCAGTGAATTGAGAAACACCGGGGAGCTGTTTTTT.

Comments on this clone: Germline is not matched at one junction end, which may reflect a read error. The rearrangement uses TRBV6-1 and TRBJ2-7, with TRBD2 matching 10 bases. The CDR3 has 15 residues. Germline V gene lookup returns CDR1 MNHNS and CDR2 SASEGT. The CDR3 loop is CASGSTAGGSSEQYF. The CDR3 region has the DNA TGTGCCAGCGGCTCGACAGCGGGAGGGTCCTCCGAGCAGTACTTC.

This clone came up once. V is TRBV9 and J is TRBJ1-1; D not resolved. Germline-derived CDR1 and CDR2 are SGDLS and YYNGEE. Trimming pared 4 bases from V and 1 base from J, leaving 11 bases between. This CDR3 comprises 14 residues. CDR3 in DNA: TGTGCCAGCAGCCCTTACGGGAGGAACACTGAAGCTTTCTTT. The encoded protein is CASSPYGRNTEAFF.

The chain links TRBV6-5 to TRBJ1-1, with a tentative D call TRBD1 (5 bases). Germline assignment: CDR1 MNHEY and CDR2 SVGAGI. The CDR3 is made up of 13 amino acids. With 4 bases removed from V and 2 bases from J, the gap between germline ends came to 8 bases. The CDR3 sequence is CASSFDRNTEAFF. CDR3 DNA sequence: TGTGCCAGCAGTTTCGACAGAAACACTGAAGCTTTCTTT.

Only one count was recorded for this clone. The chain joins TRBV6-5 to TRBJ2-5; a possible D gene is TRBD2 (6 bases). Trimming took 6 bases from V and 4 from J, leaving 15 bases between them. This CDR3 comprises 14 residues. From germline, CDR1 is MNHEY and CDR2 SVGAGI. CDR3 DNA: TGTGCCAGCAGCCGCAGGGTGGGGGGAGAGACCCAGTACTTC. This gives the protein CASSRRVGGETQYF.

This clone has only a few counts. The V and J genes are TRBV7-3 and TRBJ2-1, with D possibly being TRBD2 (6 bases). The CDR3 consists of 17 residues. CDR1 and CDR2 from the germline V gene are SGHTA and FQGTGA. V gave up 0 bases and J gave up 0 bases, with 12 bases separating them. The CDR3 sequence is CASSLTGGKPSYNEQFF. The CDR3 coding sequence is TGTGCCAGCAGCTTAACCGGAGGGAAACCCTCCTACAATGAGCAGTTCTTC.

The chain uses TRBV10-3 and TRBJ2-1, with 8 bases matching TRBD1. The CDR3 contains 15 residues. The germline V gene encodes CDR1 ENHRY and CDR2 SYGVKD. V shed 3 bases, J shed 9 bases, and the junction held 10 bases outside the gene matches. The CDR3 DNA reads as TGTGCCATCAGTGAAATGGGCCAGGGGGCAGGTGAGCAGTTCTTC. Its protein is CAISEMGQGAGEQFF.

The chain uses TRBV30 and TRBJ2-3; 10 positions match TRBD2. Germline CDR1 is GTSNPN and CDR2 is SVGIG (reference sequence). This CDR3 is built from 14 residues. V gave up 8 bases and J gave up 4 bases; unmatched junction bases: 9. In DNA, the CDR3 is TGTGCCGGAACCCTAGCGGGAGAGTCAGATACGCAGTATTTT. The encoded protein is CAGTLAGESDTQYF.

V and J are TRBV30 and TRBJ1-5, with a tentative D call TRBD1 (6 bases). The V gene lost 0 bases and the J gene lost 0 bases, with 12 bases spanning the gap. Germline V gene lookup returns CDR1 GTSNPN and CDR2 SVGIG (reference sequence). The CDR3 spans 16 residues. In DNA, the CDR3 is TGTGCCTGGAGTGTACGGGGCAGGGGTAGCAATCAGCCCCAGCATTTT. Protein product: CAWSVRGRGSNQPQHF.

This clone came up a few times. The chain joins TRBV5-1 to TRBJ2-1, with TRBD2 matching over 9 bases. The CDR3 consists of 24 residues. Losses at the gene ends were 3 bases for V and 3 bases for J; bases not matched to a gene: 31. CDR1 is SGHRS and CDR2 is YFSETQ in the germline V gene. The CDR3 sequence is CASSSVTGTLQLAGKQRFYNEQFF. Written as DNA, the CDR3 is TGCGCCAGCAGCTCGGTAACTGGTACCCTCCAACTAGCGGGTAAGCAACGGTTCTACAATGAGCAGTTCTTC.

The chain combines TRBV6-5 with TRBJ1-5; the D is unclear. CDR1 is MNHEY, CDR2 SVGAGI, per germline. The CDR3 contains 11 residues. The germline V and J ends were trimmed by 5 bases and 7 bases, with 6 bases remaining between them. The CDR3 here is CASSEAQPQHF. DNA for the CDR3: TGTGCCAGCAGTGAAGCGCAGCCCCAGCATTTT.

The gene calls are TRBV30 and TRBJ1-4; D is unclear. This CDR3 spans 14 amino acids. Deletions cut 2 bases from V and 2 bases from J, with 9 bases between. Germline V gene data show CDR1 as GTSNPN and CDR2 as SVGIG (reference sequence). The CDR3: CAWSQRVTNEKLFF. Here the CDR3 DNA reads TGTGCCTGGAGTCAAAGAGTGACTAATGAAAAACTGTTTTTT.

CDR3 protein: CASSPTGGRAQHF. Written as DNA, the CDR3 is TGTGCCAGCTCACCCACAGGGGGAAGGGCCCAGCATTTT. V is TRBV18 and J is TRBJ1-5; 8 bases map to TRBD1. The trim removed 3 bases at V and 11 bases at J, leaving 6 bases unmatched. The V gene's germline CDR1 is KGHSH and CDR2 LQKENI. This CDR3 comprises 13 residues.

V and J are TRBV2 and TRBJ1-2; 7 positions agree with TRBD1. Trimming at V came to 7 bases and at J to 6 bases, leaving 14 bases not matched to a gene. This CDR3 is built from 15 residues. The germline V gene encodes CDR1 SNHLY and CDR2 FYNNEI. The CDR3 DNA reads TGTGCCAGCACCACCAGGGGGACAGCGATGGATGGCTACACCTTC. Translating gives CASTTRGTAMDGYTF.

The chain carries TRBV9 and TRBJ2-5, with TRBD2 matching 12 bases. V shed 2 bases and J 2 bases; nucleotides not matched to a gene: 4. The CDR3 loop spans 16 amino acids. Germline values: CDR1 SGDLS, CDR2 YYNGEE. The CDR3 region is CASSVRGLAGQETQYF. The CDR3, as DNA: TGTGCCAGCAGCGTTCGTGGACTAGCGGGGCAAGAGACCCAGTACTTC.

The chain uses TRBV30 and TRBJ2-5, with D perhaps matching TRBD1 (7 bases). The assigned J gene may be wrong: the sequence end matches TRBJ2-7 better. The CDR3 covers 12 residues. Germline CDR1 GTSNPN, CDR2 SVGIG (reference sequence). This CDR3 reads CAGRDRHYEQYF. The CDR3 DNA reads as TGTGCCGGGCGGGACAGACATTACGAGCAGTACTTC.

This chain links TRBV7-6 with TRBJ2-5, with no clear D. The CDR3 spans 11 residues. Trimming removed 4 bases at V and 3 bases at J, with 3 bases between. Germline CDR1 is SGHVS and CDR2 is FNYEAQ. This CDR3 is CASSSEETQYF. CDR3 sequence (DNA): TGTGCCAGCAGCTCGGAAGAGACCCAGTACTTC.

The chain joins TRBV7-9 to TRBJ1-2, with a weak D call TRBD1 (6 bases). This CDR3 comprises 12 residues. V lost 4 bases and J 6 bases, leaving 9 bases between the germline ends. From germline, CDR1 is SEHNR and CDR2 FQNEAQ (reference sequence). The CDR3 DNA sequence: TGTGCCAGCAGCTGGGGGCGGGATGGCTACACCTTC. Amino acids: CASSWGRDGYTF.

The chain has TRBV5-1 and TRBJ2-5; 8 positions match TRBD1. V lost 2 bases to trimming and J lost 5 bases; unmatched junction nucleotides: 8. CDR3 size: 15 residues. From germline, CDR1 is SGHRS and CDR2 YFSETQ. The CDR3 sequence is CASSFPQGAEETQYF. CDR3 in DNA: TGCGCCAGCAGCTTTCCGCAGGGGGCTGAGGAGACCCAGTACTTC.

The chain uses TRBV5-4 and TRBJ2-5, with 7 bases matching TRBD1. CDR3 length: 15 amino acids. Germline-derived CDR1 and CDR2 are SGHNT and YYREEE (reference sequence). After removal of 4 bases from V and 4 bases from J, the junction contained 10 bases not matched to a gene. CDR3 protein: CASSPTRGLGETQYF. The CDR3 region has the DNA TGTGCCAGCAGCCCTACGAGGGGGCTGGGAGAGACCCAGTACTTC.

The chain employs TRBV14 and TRBJ2-5, with 12 bases aligning to TRBD2. The CDR3 totals 17 residues. From germline, CDR1 is SGHDN and CDR2 FVKESK. J was trimmed by 2 bases and V by 3 bases; bases with no gene match: 7. CDR3 bases: TGTGCCAGCAGCCATCTAGGACTAGCGGGATTACAAGAGACCCAGTACTTC. Protein product: CASSHLGLAGLQETQYF.

This clone was counted a few times. The V and J genes are TRBV7-2 and TRBJ2-5; D perhaps matches TRBD1 (6 bases). Germline assignment: CDR1 SGHTA and CDR2 FQGNSA. V gave up 5 bases and J gave up 5 bases, with 12 bases separating them. The CDR3 totals 13 residues. The CDR3 spells CASSPDSPETQYF. In DNA form, the CDR3 reads TGTGCCAGCAGCCCGGACAGTCCCGAGACCCAGTACTTC.

The rearrangement uses TRBV9 and TRBJ2-7; TRBD1 matches 9 bases. This CDR3 comprises 16 residues. The V and J ends lost 0 bases and 3 bases, in that order; junction bases with no gene match: 7. CDR1 is SGDLS and CDR2 is YYNGEE in the germline V gene. This CDR3 reads CASSVGFGTGNYEQYF. The CDR3, as DNA: TGTGCCAGCAGCGTAGGGTTTGGGACAGGGAACTACGAGCAGTACTTC.

The CDR3 DNA is TGTGCCAGCAGCACCAGCGCCGGGGAGCTGTTTTTT. The encoded protein is CASSTSAGELFF. The chain is built from TRBV5-6 and TRBJ2-2, with D unclear. The V gene's germline CDR1 is SGHDT and CDR2 YYEEEE. The V end was cut by 4 bases, the J end by 6 bases, with 7 bases between. The CDR3 is 12 residues long.

In the case of this clone: The identical CDR3 is also encoded by other nucleotide sequences in the sample. The CDR3 loop is CASSLDRGTEAFF. For the CDR3, the DNA is TGTGCCAGCAGCTTAGATAGGGGCACTGAAGCTTTCTTT. The chain has TRBV7-6 and TRBJ1-1, with D possibly being TRBD1 (5 bases). The CDR3 extends over 13 amino acids. Germline V lookup: CDR1 SGHVS, CDR2 FNYEAQ. V dropped 1 base and J dropped 4 bases, with 7 bases sitting between them. The variable domain in full, with the rest retrieved from reference TRBV7-6 and TRBJ1-1, is GAGVSQSPRYKVTKRGQDVALRCDPISGHVSLYWYRQALGQGPEFLTYFNYEAQQDKSGLPNDRFSAERPEGSISTLTIQRTEQRDSAMYRCASSLDRGTEAFFGQGTRLTVV.

J is TRBJ1-3 and V is TRBV6-6; D remains unclear. Trimming stripped 3 bases from V and 4 bases from J, with 13 bases between. The CDR3 has 15 residues. The germline V gene encodes CDR1 MNHNY and CDR2 SVGAGI (reference sequence). This chain's CDR3 is CASSYFGLAGNTIYF. The CDR3 DNA follows: TGTGCCAGCAGTTATTTTGGCTTAGCCGGAAACACCATATATTTT.

The CDR3 sequence: CASSEDRASGKQETQYF. The CDR3 DNA follows: TGTGCCAGCAGTGAAGATAGGGCAAGCGGGAAGCAAGAGACCCAGTACTTC. The chain is built from TRBV2 and TRBJ2-5; 7 nucleotides line up with TRBD2. Germline V CDR1 and CDR2: SNHLY, FYNNEI. J lost 2 bases, V lost 1 base, and 10 bases had no gene match. This CDR3 contains 17 residues.